This T cell receptor beta chain appears in the sequencing data of a study of cytotoxic CD8 clonotypes in ibrutinib-treated CLL. In the study overall: Partial responders around 25, complete 2; some 12 progressed and some 15 stayed in remission by median roughly 68 months.

Depth targeted 1 in 200,000 to 1 in 1 million T cells, averaging 10x coverage per clonotype. Using immunoSEQ multiplex PCR, the repertoire was profiled, and TCRdb retains in-frame clones only, with some absent. The sample holds around 310,000 clones; roughly 85% are singletons and the top ten take under 8.5%. This CDR3 has 15 residues. Germline CDR1 is SGDLS and CDR2 is YYNGEE. With V trimmed by 0 bases and J by 5 bases, 3 bases remained unmatched. This clone showed up just a few times. Its antigen remains unknown. Study-wide results and caveats: Clonotypes that were public were uncommon, and they contracted or stayed stable on treatment.

The rearrangement links TRBV9 to TRBJ1-5; 9 bases agree with TRBD1. This clonotype was sampled from a human donor with chronic lymphocytic leukemia. The sequences come from PBMCs, collected before ibrutinib treatment. CDR3 residues: CASSVGTGDYQPQHF. CDR3 nucleotides: TGTGCCAGCAGCGTAGGGACAGGGGATTATCAGCCCCAGCATTTT.